The entry below describes one T cell receptor beta chain. The target of this receptor is not known. One base away there is no much larger clone; base qualities are not given. The sample originates from a study of blood T cell repertoires in COVID-19 (dated by TCRdb to about 2020). At the level of the whole study: Samples covering the acute and convalescent phases of COVID-19 were provided by collaborators in the United States, Italy and Spain. A de-identified subject ID, COVID-19 status, age in years and sex were almost always included in the sample metadata. Deeply sampled blood TCRbeta repertoires from subjects exposed to, actively infected with, or recovered from COVID-19 were included in the dataset. The prospective study material was composed of cDNA or gDNA derived from T cells, B-cell-depleted T cells, or PBMCs. Where HLA class I and class II types were available, the types were taken from metadata supplied by the sample provider, not from assay-based typing. The samples were drawn from the first 160 participants of the ongoing ImmuneRACE study and from roughly 1,300 subjects provided by 6 global collaborators. The repertoires were made available in a free public database intended to serve as a resource for research on the immune response to SARS-CoV-2.

Broad study findings and their caveats: The quantity of clinical and demographic metadata differed by source and by participant and was supplied without curation.

TCRbeta CDR3 regions were amplified from genomic DNA by means of the immunoSEQ Assay, a bias-controlled multiplex PCR. In the source study's methods: Within the assay, amplification of reference gene primers was used to estimate how many nucleated cells each sample contained. Sequence reads were collapsed and filtered to measure the absolute abundance of every unique TCRbeta CDR3 rearrangement. Productive Simpson clonality was computed per sample as the square root of Simpson's diversity index over productive rearrangements. Not all clones reach the TCRdb copy of this immuneACCESS table, which keeps in-frame sequences only. Checked studies attribute under half of the gap to unresolved V genes and leave the rest unexplained. V and J calls and clone size come straight from that table; D and trimming were deduced from the DNA. For this sample there are roughly 190,000 clones; almost 85% appear just once. Roughly 4.6% of the sample rests with the top ten.

The collaborating institutions used their own protocols to collect whole blood in K2EDTA tubes. For TCRbeta analysis, collaborators shipped samples in one of three forms: frozen whole blood, isolated PBMCs, or DNA extracted from either of those sample types. Sequences were obtained from peripheral blood. This sequence originates from a woman aged 65 to 85 with active or convalescent COVID-19.

The DNA reads TGTGCCAGCCAAACAGGGACCAAAAACATTCAGTACTTC. Its product reads: CASQTGTKNIQYF. This sequence uses TRBV12-3 or TRBV12-4 and TRBJ2-4; a tentative D match to TRBD1 spans 6 bases. CDR3 length: 13 amino acids, cysteine to phenylalanine. Of all the DNA, just the CDR3 is kept, 39 bases in frame from base 1. V was cut back by 8 bases and J by 2 bases, leaving a gap of 10 bases between them.